Each of the 25 T cell receptor beta chains below was sequenced from the same sample in a study of cytomegalovirus exposure and HLA in healthy donors. With 60 Vbeta and 13 Jbeta primers, the PCR was carried out. Some clones are missing from TCRdb's copy, which holds only in-frame ones; the method was immunoSEQ multiplex PCR. The sample has about 120,000 clones; roughly 80% are singletons. The sequenced sample consisted of PBMCs. The receptors shown here come from a female donor in good health and CMV-seronegative.

V gene TRBV11-2 combines with J gene TRBJ2-7; no reliable D call. Trimming pared 1 base from V and 5 bases from J, leaving 3 bases between. In germline, CDR1 is SGHAT, CDR2 FQNNGV. The CDR3 has 11 residues. Written as DNA, the CDR3 is TGTGCCAGCAGCTTAGTCGACGAGCAGTACTTC. Translating it yields CASSLVDEQYF. Variable domain in full (rest from reference TRBV11-2 and TRBJ2-7): EAGVAQSPRYKIIEKRQSVAFWCNPISGHATLYWYQQILGQGPKLLIQFQNNGVVDDSQLPKDRFSAERLKGVDSTLKIQPAKLEDSAVYLCASSLVDEQYFGPGTRLTVT.

J is TRBJ1-2 and V is TRBV27; D is possibly TRBD1 (5 bases). Trimming removed 0 bases at V and 5 bases at J, with 22 bases between. CDR3 length: 18 residues. Germline CDR1 reads MNHEY; CDR2 reads SMNVEV (reference sequence). The CDR3 protein is CASSLSQKWDGGRYGYTF. CDR3 nucleotides: TGTGCCAGCAGTTTATCACAAAAATGGGACGGGGGAAGGTATGGCTACACCTTC.

This clone was found a few times. In nucleotides, the CDR3 is TGCGCCAGCAGCTCCTTGACTAGCGGGGGGTACAATGAGCAGTTCTTC. Protein: CASSSLTSGGYNEQFF. The chain links TRBV5-1 to TRBJ2-1; 13 positions match TRBD2. The germline V gene encodes CDR1 SGHRS and CDR2 YFSETQ. With 3 bases clipped from V and 4 bases from J, the junction kept 4 bases outside the gene matches. This CDR3 comprises 16 residues.

The chain is built from TRBV19 and TRBJ2-1, with 9 bases that match TRBD2. CDR1 is LNHDA, CDR2 SQIVND, per germline (reference sequence). This CDR3 comprises 14 residues. V shed 6 bases and J 7 bases; nucleotides not matched to a gene: 7. This CDR3 is CASSPGLARNEQFF. The DNA for the CDR3 is TGTGCCAGTAGCCCTGGACTAGCGAGGAATGAGCAGTTCTTC.

There are a few counts of this clone. V usage is TRBV19 and J usage is TRBJ2-1; TRBD2 matches 12 bases. Germline loops: CDR1 LNHDA, CDR2 SQIVND (reference sequence). The CDR3 is 15 residues long. Trimming cost V 7 bases and J 4 bases; bases outside gene matches: 5. Here the CDR3 DNA reads TGTGCCAGTACCACTAGCGGGGGGCCATACAATGAGCAGTTCTTC. Encoded protein: CASTTSGGPYNEQFF.

The chain is built from TRBV7-9 and TRBJ2-3; 7 nucleotides align to TRBD1. CDR3 length equals 17 residues. J was trimmed by 3 bases and V by 0 bases; bases with no gene match: 9. The germline gives CDR1 SEHNR, CDR2 FQNEAQ (reference sequence). The CDR3 reads CASSLAPTGDVTDTQYF. The CDR3 bases are TGTGCCAGCAGCTTAGCGCCCACAGGGGATGTGACAGATACGCAGTATTTT.

On this clone: The sample holds other DNA sequences that translate to the same CDR3. The chain has TRBV4-1 and TRBJ2-1; D is ambiguous. Germline V gene lookup returns CDR1 MGHRA and CDR2 YSYEKL. The CDR3 extends over 12 amino acids. V shed 4 bases and J shed 7 bases, with 8 bases lying between them. The CDR3: CASSPLGNEQFF. The CDR3 coding sequence is TGCGCCAGCAGCCCCCTCGGGAATGAGCAGTTCTTC.

This chain links TRBV4-2 with TRBJ2-5; 11 bases map to TRBD2. V lost 4 bases, J lost 1 base, and 11 bases stayed unmatched. Germline V lookup: CDR1 LGHNA, CDR2 YNFKEQ. The CDR3 extends over 18 amino acids. The CDR3 sequence: CASSRSDLAGGSQETQYF. The CDR3, as DNA: TGTGCCAGCAGCCGGTCGGATCTAGCGGGGGGTTCCCAAGAGACCCAGTACTTC.

The rearrangement uses TRBV13 and TRBJ2-2; possibly TRBD2 for D (5 bases). The V and J ends lost 1 base and 3 bases respectively, with 9 bases between them. CDR3 length equals 15 residues. Germline V gene sequence: CDR1 PRHDT, CDR2 FYEKMQ (reference sequence). The CDR3 protein is CASSLEDSYTGELFF. CDR3 DNA: TGTGCCAGCAGCTTAGAGGACTCCTACACCGGGGAGCTGTTTTTT.

This chain connects TRBV28 to TRBJ1-2; TRBD1 might be the D (6 bases). The germline CDR1 and CDR2 sequences are MDHEN and SYDVKM. The CDR3 extends over 15 amino acids. V lost 3 bases to trimming and J lost 4 bases, with 15 bases between them. The CDR3 loop reads CASSFNTQGGYGYTF. The DNA for the CDR3 is TGTGCCAGCAGTTTCAACACACAGGGCGGCTATGGCTACACCTTC.

This clone was seen a few times. The chain carries TRBV5-1 and TRBJ1-2, with TRBD1 matching over 9 bases. V trimming: 6 bases; J trimming: 0 bases; junction bases outside the gene matches: 15. The length of the CDR3 is 18 residues. The germline V gene has CDR1 SGHRS and CDR2 YFSETQ. The CDR3 DNA sequence: TGCGCCAGCAAAAAGGGAACCGGGACAGGGAGCCCTAACTATGGCTACACCTTC. Protein product: CASKKGTGTGSPNYGYTF.

V gene TRBV9 combines with J gene TRBJ2-7; the match to TRBD2 covers 7 bases. Germline trimming cut 3 bases from V and 2 bases from J; bases unmatched to any gene: 5. The CDR3 contains 14 residues. Germline CDR1 reads SGDLS; CDR2 reads YYNGEE. For the CDR3, the DNA is TGTGCCAGCAGCGCCGGTGCGGGGGCCTACGAGCAGTACTTC. Protein product: CASSAGAGAYEQYF.

The rearrangement links TRBV4-2 to TRBJ2-7; 7 bases fit TRBD1. Germline CDR1 LGHNA, CDR2 YNFKEQ. V shed 0 bases, J shed 2 bases, and the junction held 16 bases outside the gene matches. CDR3 length: 19 amino acids. The CDR3: CASSQDLHTTGQMAYEQYF. Here the CDR3 DNA reads TGTGCCAGCAGCCAAGACCTTCACACCACGGGACAGATGGCCTACGAGCAGTACTTC.

The J gene is TRBJ1-2, the V gene TRBV10-2, with D unresolved. The CDR3 has 11 amino acids. V was cut by 2 bases and J by 8 bases, with 6 bases left in between. The germline gives CDR1 WSHSY, CDR2 SAAADI. Here the CDR3 DNA reads TGCGCCAGCAGTGAGGATGGCGGCTACACCTTC. This encodes CASSEDGGYTF.

V and J are TRBV2 and TRBJ1-2; D uncertain. Trimming cost V 1 base and J 8 bases, with 14 bases left between them. CDR1 and CDR2 from the germline V gene are SNHLY and FYNNEI. The CDR3 is made up of 14 amino acids. The CDR3 region has the DNA TGTGCCAGCAGTGAAGGGGTGGGAGGGTACGGCTACACCTTC. This codes for CASSEGVGGYGYTF.

The chain links TRBV5-6 to TRBJ1-2; D remains unclear. Germline V gene data show CDR1 as SGHDT and CDR2 as YYEEEE. CDR3 length equals 11 residues. V was shortened by 3 bases and J by 7 bases, with 7 bases between the two germline ends. The CDR3 protein is CASSSLSGYTF. The CDR3 nucleotides are TGTGCCAGCAGCTCTCTCTCTGGCTACACCTTC.

Only one count was recorded for this clone. The gene calls are TRBV19 and TRBJ1-2; D not resolved. CDR1 LNHDA and CDR2 SQIVND come from the germline V gene (reference sequence). V gave up 3 bases and J gave up 3 bases, with 8 bases separating them. CDR3 length: 13 residues. In DNA form, the CDR3 reads TGTGCCAGTAGTATTCCCCCGGACTATGGCTACACCTTC. Translation gives CASSIPPDYGYTF.

V usage is TRBV5-1 and J usage is TRBJ1-6, with 7 bases that match TRBD1. The CDR3 is 14 amino acids. V lost 0 bases and J lost 8; bases outside the gene matches: 2. The germline V gene encodes CDR1 SGHRS and CDR2 YFSETQ. The chain's CDR3 is CASSLAQGDSPLHF. The CDR3, as DNA: TGCGCCAGCAGCTTGGCGCAGGGGGATTCACCCCTCCACTTT.

The V gene is TRBV7-9, the J gene TRBJ2-5, with D possibly being TRBD1 (6 bases). Germline CDR1 and CDR2: SEHNR and FQNEAQ (reference sequence). This CDR3 spans 16 amino acids. V dropped 4 bases and J dropped 4 bases, with 19 bases sitting between them. CDR3 sequence: CASSSYPRGRGETQYF. CDR3 sequence (DNA): TGTGCCAGCAGCTCCTACCCTCGGGGCAGGGGAGAGACCCAGTACTTC. Complete variable domain (other parts from reference TRBV7-9 and TRBJ2-5): DTGVSQNPRHKITKRGQNVTFRCDPISEHNRLYWYRQTLGQGPEFLTYFQNEAQLEKSRLLSDRFSAERPKGSFSTLEIQRTEQGDSAMYLCASSSYPRGRGETQYFGPGTRLLVL.

As DNA, the CDR3 is TGTGCCAGCACCATACAGGTCCTGGACTCCTACGAGCAGTACTTC. It yields the protein CASTIQVLDSYEQYF. The chain recombines TRBV7-8 with TRBJ2-7; maybe TRBD1 (5 bases). Per germline, CDR1 SGHVS and CDR2 FQNEAQ. The V end lost 7 bases, the J end lost 0 bases, and 16 bases lay between the germline ends. The CDR3 covers 15 residues.

This clone was seen a single time. The chain joins TRBV5-1 to TRBJ2-3, with no clear D. V lost 0 bases, J lost 4 bases, and 3 bases lay in between. This CDR3 has 12 residues. Germline loops: CDR1 SGHRS, CDR2 YFSETQ. The CDR3 loop reads CASSLASDTQYF. CDR3 coding DNA: TGCGCCAGCAGCTTGGCTTCAGATACGCAGTATTTT.

As regards this clone: Compared with germline, one end of the junction differs, possibly owing to a read error. In the same sample, other DNA sequences code for this CDR3. The gene calls are TRBV25-1 and TRBJ2-1; possibly TRBD2 for D (6 bases). The V gene's germline CDR1 is MGHDK and CDR2 SYGVNS. The CDR3 consists of 15 residues. Here the CDR3 reads CASSEYGWTNNEQFF. The CDR3 DNA reads as TGTGCTAGCAGTGAATACGGATGGACTAACAATGAGCAGTTCTTC.

CDR3 DNA sequence: TGTGCCAGCAGCACCCCACGGGGGGGCTCTGCCTACTCTGGGGCCAACGTCCTGACTTTC. It encodes CASSTPRGGSAYSGANVLTF. The gene calls are TRBV7-8 and TRBJ2-6; 8 bases are shared with TRBD2. Germline CDR1 and CDR2: SGHVS and FQNEAQ. Trimming took 5 bases from V and 0 from J; bases not matched to a gene: 15. CDR3 length: 20 amino acids.

This clone was seen a handful of times. The chain couples TRBV20-1 to TRBJ2-7, with D possibly TRBD1 on 6 matching bases. Trimming stripped 6 bases from V and 2 bases from J, with 8 bases between. The CDR3 spans 11 residues. The germline V gene has CDR1 DFQATT and CDR2 SNEGSKA (reference sequence). The CDR3 coding sequence is TGCAGTGCGAAGGGGGCCTACGAGCAGTACTTC. Protein: CSAKGAYEQYF.

This clone was counted a few times. The CDR3 nucleotides are TGTGCCAGCAGCTTGGTGCGAAGCTCCTATAATTCACCCCTCCACTTT. Protein sequence: CASSLVRSSYNSPLHF. This chain connects TRBV7-9 to TRBJ1-6; the D is unclear. The CDR3 has 16 amino acids. V was clipped by 3 bases and J by 0 bases, with 9 bases between them. Germline V gene sequence: CDR1 SEHNR, CDR2 FQNEAQ (reference sequence).